This T cell receptor (beta chain) derives from a study of monozygotic twins with inflammatory bowel disease. Each UMI harboured a 6-nucleotide sample barcode and was appended via template switching. TCRdb re-called the 5' RACE reads, yielding one record per CDR3 amino acid sequence without DNA. The repertoire shows more than 300,000 distinct CDR3 sequences; the top ten hold roughly 5.8%. Collection of an approximately 2.3 ml blood sample took place per donor. The sequencing sample was made of blood. The sequence was obtained from a human donor with ulcerative colitis or Crohn's disease, or a healthy co-twin of an affected twin (not recorded which).

The CDR3 loop is CSAGDPGVAKNIQYF. The rearrangement joins TRBV20-1 to TRBJ2-4; TCRdb outputs TRBD1, but without DNA this stays unchecked. The CDR3 length is 15 residues. The germline gives CDR1 DFQATT, CDR2 SNEGSKA (reference sequence).